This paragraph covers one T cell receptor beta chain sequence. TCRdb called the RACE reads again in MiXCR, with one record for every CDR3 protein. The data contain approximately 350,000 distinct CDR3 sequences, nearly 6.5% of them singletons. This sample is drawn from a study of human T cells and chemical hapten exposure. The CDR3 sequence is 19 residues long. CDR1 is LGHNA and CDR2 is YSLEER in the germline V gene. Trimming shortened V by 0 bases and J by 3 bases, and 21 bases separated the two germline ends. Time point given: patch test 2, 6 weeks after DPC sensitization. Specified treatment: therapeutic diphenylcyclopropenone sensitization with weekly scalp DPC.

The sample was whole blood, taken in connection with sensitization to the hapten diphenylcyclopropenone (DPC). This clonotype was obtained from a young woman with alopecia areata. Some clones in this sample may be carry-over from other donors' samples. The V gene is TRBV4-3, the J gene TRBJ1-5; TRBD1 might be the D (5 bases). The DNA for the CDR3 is TGCGCCAGCAGCCAAGATCTCCCAGGACAAGGAGGATTCAATCAGCCCCAGCATTTT. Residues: CASSQDLPGQGGFNQPQHF.